The 4 T cell receptor beta chains in this list originate from one sample, sequenced in a study of cytomegalovirus exposure and HLA in healthy donors (dated by TCRdb to the late 2010s). Library generation was performed with the immunoSEQ multiplex PCR assay. For the multiplex PCR, a mixture combining 60 forward primers for TCR Vbeta segments and 13 reverse primers for TCR Jbeta segments was used. TCRdb obtained this table from immuneACCESS and retained in-frame rearrangements with V and J assigned. These tables miss some clones; where compared with another copy, unresolved V genes account for less than half of the shortfall, and the remainder is unexplained. Counted in this sample were about 90,000 clones; around four fifths of them appeared once. Together, the top ten hold around 3% of the sample. Sequenced input: PBMCs. All receptors derive from a man aged 25 to 40 in good health and CMV-seronegative.

Details on this clone: The sample contains more than one DNA sequence encoding this CDR3. The rearrangement links TRBV18 to TRBJ2-2, with D perhaps TRBD2 (6 bases). This CDR3 is built from 13 residues. V lost 3 bases, J lost 4 bases, and 6 bases lay in between. Germline lookup yields CDR1 KGHSH and CDR2 LQKENI. CDR3 nucleotides: TGTGCCAGCTCACCGCGGGGCACCGGGGAGCTGTTTTTT. It codes for CASSPRGTGELFF. The full variable domain, its missing parts supplied by reference TRBV18 and TRBJ2-2, is NAGVMQNPRHLVRRRGQEARLRCSPMKGHSHVYWYRQLPEEGLKFMVYLQKENIIDESGMPKERFSAEFPKEGPSILRIQQVVRGDSAAYFCASSPRGTGELFFGEGSRLTVL.

This chain links TRBV25-1 with TRBJ1-2; TRBD1 is a possible D gene (5 bases). Trimming took 3 bases from V and 8 from J, leaving 22 bases between them. From germline, CDR1 is MGHDK and CDR2 SYGVNS. The CDR3 extends over 16 amino acids. CDR3 sequence: CASSDSKDIILGGYTF. The DNA of the CDR3 is TGTGCCAGCAGTGACTCAAAGGACATCATACTGGGGGGCTACACCTTC.

The chain carries TRBV30 and TRBJ1-4; TRBD1 agrees at 10 bases. Germline CDR1 and CDR2: GTSNPN and SVGIG (reference sequence). The V and J ends lost 0 bases and 7 bases, in that order; junction bases with no gene match: 2. This CDR3 has 14 residues. The CDR3 coding sequence is TGTGCCTGGAGTGTTAGACAGGGGGCTGAAAAACTGTTTTTT. Its protein product is CAWSVRQGAEKLFF. Drawing the rest from reference TRBV30 and TRBJ1-4, the complete variable domain is SQTIHQWPATLVQPVGSPLSLECTVEGTSNPNLYWYRQAAGRGLQLLFYSVGIGQISSEVPQNLSASRPQDRQFILSSKKLLLSDSGFYLCAWSVRQGAEKLFFGSGTQLSVL.

V is TRBV28 and J is TRBJ1-2; 8 bases fit TRBD1. CDR1 and CDR2 from the germline V gene are MDHEN and SYDVKM. V gave up 6 bases and J gave up 2 bases; unmatched junction bases: 14. The CDR3 extends over 17 amino acids. The CDR3 loop reads CASSSGTGLIVNYGYTF. The CDR3 coding sequence is TGTGCCAGCAGCTCCGGGACAGGCCTAATCGTAAACTATGGCTACACCTTC.